The sequence of this TCR beta chain was determined in a study of T cell responses to AZD1222 COVID-19 vaccine. About this clone itself: What it recognizes is unknown.

The germline V and J ends were trimmed by 4 bases and 7 bases, with 14 bases remaining between them. The length of the CDR3 is 13 residues. The V gene's germline CDR1 is SGDLS and CDR2 YYNGEE. Regarding the study as a whole: A mostly white British donor set with more females was recruited, and clonal diversity was possibly underestimated.

Data came from immunoSEQ multiplex PCR; TCRdb stores just in-frame clones and leaves some out. This table holds 95,000 to 150,000 clones, roughly 82% found once. The source was peripheral blood, collected 28 days after the second AZD1222 dose. The source is an adult who received the AZD1222 COVID-19 vaccine. This chain connects TRBV9 to TRBJ1-2; D is undetermined. The CDR3 DNA follows: TGTGCCAGCAGCCTGACTGGTGGGATTGGCTACACCTTC. It is translated as CASSLTGGIGYTF. The full variable domain, rest sourced from reference TRBV9 and TRBJ1-2, is DSGVTQTPKHLITATGQRVTLRCSPRSGDLSVYWYQQSLDQGLQFLIQYYNGEERAKGNILERFSAQQFPDLHSELNLSSLELGDSALYFCASSLTGGIGYTFGSGTRLTVV.